According to its frequency, the clone carrying this TCR beta chain is large. As yet, its antigen is unknown. Germline CDR1 SGHVS, CDR2 FQNEAQ. The CDR3 loop spans 13 amino acids. These data belong to a study of human CD8 memory T cell subsets. Study observations and caveats: Precursor exhausted and stem-like memory T cell repertoires shared minimal overlap.

Sequencing libraries of TCR beta were made by UMI-labeled 5' RACE. TCRdb reprocessed the 5' RACE reads and keeps a single row for each CDR3 protein, giving no DNA. The listing records around 12,000 distinct CDR3 sequences. Duplicate vials of 150,000 sorted CD8+ T cells per subset supplied the RNA. The V gene is TRBV7-8, the J gene TRBJ2-1; TCRdb outputs TRBD1, but without DNA this stays unchecked. The source of this sequence is a human donor in good health. Sequencing input: CD8+ T cells from PBMCs. This CDR3 reads CASGWTGGNEQFF.